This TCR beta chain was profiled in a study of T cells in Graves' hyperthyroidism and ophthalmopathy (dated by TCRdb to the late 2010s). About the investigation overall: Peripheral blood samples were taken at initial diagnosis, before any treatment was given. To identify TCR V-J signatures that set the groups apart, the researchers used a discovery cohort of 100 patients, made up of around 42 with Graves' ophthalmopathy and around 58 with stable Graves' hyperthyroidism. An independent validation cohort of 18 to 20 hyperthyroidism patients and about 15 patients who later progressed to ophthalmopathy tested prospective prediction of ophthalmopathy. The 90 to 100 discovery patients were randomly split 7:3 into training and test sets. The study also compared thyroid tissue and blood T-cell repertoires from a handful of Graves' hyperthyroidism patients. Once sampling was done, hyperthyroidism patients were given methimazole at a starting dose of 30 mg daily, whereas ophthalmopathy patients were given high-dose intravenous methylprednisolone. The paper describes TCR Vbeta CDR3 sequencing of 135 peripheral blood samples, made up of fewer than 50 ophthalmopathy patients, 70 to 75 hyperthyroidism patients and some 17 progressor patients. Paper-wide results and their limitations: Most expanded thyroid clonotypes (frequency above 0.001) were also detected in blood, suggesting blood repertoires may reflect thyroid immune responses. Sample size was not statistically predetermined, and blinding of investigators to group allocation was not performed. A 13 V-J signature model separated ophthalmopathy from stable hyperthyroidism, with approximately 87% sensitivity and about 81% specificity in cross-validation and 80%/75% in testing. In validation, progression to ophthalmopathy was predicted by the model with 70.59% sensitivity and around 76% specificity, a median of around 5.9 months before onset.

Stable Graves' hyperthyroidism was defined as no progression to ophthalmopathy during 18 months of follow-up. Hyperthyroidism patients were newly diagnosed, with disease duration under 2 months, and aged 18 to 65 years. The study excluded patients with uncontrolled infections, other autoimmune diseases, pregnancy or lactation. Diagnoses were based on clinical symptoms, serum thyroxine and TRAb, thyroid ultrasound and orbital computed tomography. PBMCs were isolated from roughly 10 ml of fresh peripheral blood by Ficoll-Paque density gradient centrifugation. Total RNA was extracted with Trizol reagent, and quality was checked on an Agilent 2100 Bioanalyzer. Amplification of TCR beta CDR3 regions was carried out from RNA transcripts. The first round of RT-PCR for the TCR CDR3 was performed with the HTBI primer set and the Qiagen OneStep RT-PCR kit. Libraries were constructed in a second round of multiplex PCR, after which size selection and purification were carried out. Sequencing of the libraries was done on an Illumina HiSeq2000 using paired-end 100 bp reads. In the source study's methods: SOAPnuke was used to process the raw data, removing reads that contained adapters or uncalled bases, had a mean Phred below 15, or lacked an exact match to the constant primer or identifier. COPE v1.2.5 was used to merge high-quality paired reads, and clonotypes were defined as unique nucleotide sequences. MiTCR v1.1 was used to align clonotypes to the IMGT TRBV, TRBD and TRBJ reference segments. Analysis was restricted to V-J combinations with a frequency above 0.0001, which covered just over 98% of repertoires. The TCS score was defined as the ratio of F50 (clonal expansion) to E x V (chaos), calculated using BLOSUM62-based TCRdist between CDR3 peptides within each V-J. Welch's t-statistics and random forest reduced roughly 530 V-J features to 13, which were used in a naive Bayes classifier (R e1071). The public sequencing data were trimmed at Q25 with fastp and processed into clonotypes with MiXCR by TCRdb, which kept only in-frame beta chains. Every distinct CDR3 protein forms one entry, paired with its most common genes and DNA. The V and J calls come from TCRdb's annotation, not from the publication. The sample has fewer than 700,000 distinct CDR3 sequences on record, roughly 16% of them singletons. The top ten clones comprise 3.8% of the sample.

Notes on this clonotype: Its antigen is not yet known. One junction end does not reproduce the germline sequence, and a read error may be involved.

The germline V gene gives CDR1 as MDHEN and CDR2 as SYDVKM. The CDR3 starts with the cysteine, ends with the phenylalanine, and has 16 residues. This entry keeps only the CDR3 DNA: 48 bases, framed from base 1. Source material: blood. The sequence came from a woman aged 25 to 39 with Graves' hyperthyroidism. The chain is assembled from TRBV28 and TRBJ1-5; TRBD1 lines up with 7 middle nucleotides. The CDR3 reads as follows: CASGLTGVWSNQPQHF. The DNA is TGTGCCAGCGGTTTAACAGGGGTCTGGAGCAATCAGCCCCAGCATTTT.